These 11 T cell receptor beta chains came from one sample sequenced in a study of technical replicates of blood from a handful of donors. Using immunoSEQ multiplex PCR, the repertoire was profiled, and TCRdb retains in-frame clones only, with some absent. The table lists approximately 50,000 clones, approximately 94% of them singletons, with around 0.4% in the top ten. The material sequenced was T cells isolated from PBMCs. The receptors were gathered from a human donor in good health.

This clone occurred a few times. This chain joins TRBV10-3 and TRBJ2-1; 10 bases map to TRBD2. Germline trimming cut 4 bases from V and 0 bases from J; bases unmatched to any gene: 15. The CDR3 consists of 20 residues. Per the germline V gene, CDR1 is ENHRY and CDR2 is SYGVKD. The CDR3 DNA follows: TGTGCCATCAGTGGGGAACTAGCGGGATTATATACCGGCTCCTACAATGAGCAGTTCTTC. Its translation: CAISGELAGLYTGSYNEQFF.

J is TRBJ1-1 and V is TRBV11-3, with 9 bases identical to TRBD1. The CDR3 is made up of 15 amino acids. Losses at the gene ends were 4 bases for V and 4 bases for J; bases not matched to a gene: 7. CDR1 is SGHNT and CDR2 is YENEEA in the germline V gene. The CDR3 here is CASSSWDREGTEAFF. The CDR3, as DNA: TGTGCCAGCAGCTCATGGGACAGGGAGGGCACTGAAGCTTTCTTT.

V is TRBV4-3 and J is TRBJ2-2, with D possibly being TRBD2 (6 bases). Trimming stripped 3 bases from V and 4 bases from J, with 30 bases between. Germline V lookup: CDR1 LGHNA, CDR2 YSLEER. The CDR3 extends over 21 amino acids. This CDR3 is CASSQTRGTPSNLLGTGELFF. As DNA, the CDR3 is TGCGCCAGCAGCCAGACTAGAGGGACTCCATCCAATCTACTCGGCACCGGGGAGCTGTTTTTT.

This chain links TRBV4-2 with TRBJ2-3; a possible D gene is TRBD2 (5 bases). Trimming shortened V by 0 bases and J by 0 bases, and 19 bases separated the two germline ends. The CDR3 runs to 19 residues. The germline V gene has CDR1 LGHNA and CDR2 YNFKEQ. Here the CDR3 reads CASSQDLGGSGHSTDTQYF. Here the CDR3 DNA reads TGTGCCAGCAGCCAAGATCTCGGCGGCAGCGGCCATAGCACAGATACGCAGTATTTT.

The chain links TRBV30 to TRBJ2-3, with TRBD1 matching over 7 bases. Germline values: CDR1 GTSNPN, CDR2 SVGIG (reference sequence). Germline trimming cut 1 base from V and 2 bases from J; bases unmatched to any gene: 6. The CDR3 covers 15 residues. The DNA of the CDR3 is TGTGCCTGGAGTGCCGGGACAGTGGTCACAGATACGCAGTATTTT. Amino acids: CAWSAGTVVTDTQYF.

The gene calls are TRBV13 and TRBJ2-5; unclear D gene. The length of the CDR3 is 13 residues. The germline gives CDR1 PRHDT, CDR2 FYEKMQ (reference sequence). The V end lost 5 bases, the J end lost 4 bases, and 11 bases lay between the germline ends. CDR3 sequence reads: CASSPGPAETQYF. CDR3 nucleotides: TGTGCCAGCAGCCCAGGCCCCGCAGAGACCCAGTACTTC.

This clone has only one observation. The chain employs TRBV5-6 and TRBJ1-4, with 8 bases fitting TRBD1. Germline V gives CDR1 SGHDT, CDR2 YYEEEE. Trimming took 4 bases from V and 1 from J; bases not matched to a gene: 9. CDR3 size: 17 residues. The CDR3 DNA reads TGTGCCAGCAGCCCTGGACAGGGACGGATAACTAATGAAAAACTGTTTTTT. It specifies CASSPGQGRITNEKLFF.

The CDR3 coding sequence is TGTGCCAGCAGGAGGGACAGGGGGGACTTCAATGAGCAGTTCTTC. This sequence encodes CASRRDRGDFNEQFF. V gene TRBV2 combines with J gene TRBJ2-1; the match to TRBD1 covers 11 bases. After removal of 6 bases from V and 6 bases from J, the junction contained 7 bases not matched to a gene. The CDR3 runs 15 residues. Germline V lookup: CDR1 SNHLY, CDR2 FYNNEI.

As to this clone: The DNA is left out, because the CDR3 cannot be placed on it with certainty; the CDR3 is given as TCRdb lists it. The chain is built from TRBV7-8 and TRBJ1-2; TRBD1 is taken as the D call from the table, unchecked against the DNA. CDR1 is SGHVS, CDR2 FQNEAQ, per germline. The CDR3 is made up of 15 amino acids, end residues included. CDR3 sequence: CASSPVVGQGAGNTF.

V gene TRBV5-6 combines with J gene TRBJ2-1; D possibly corresponds to TRBD2 (5 bases). V was cut by 4 bases and J by 5 bases, with 10 bases left in between. The CDR3 has 13 residues. Looked up from germline, CDR1 is SGHDT and CDR2 is YYEEEE. The CDR3 protein is CASSLRRDNEQFF. The CDR3 region has the DNA TGTGCCAGCAGCCTCAGGCGGGACAATGAGCAGTTCTTC.

The rearrangement links TRBV7-2 to TRBJ1-1; maybe TRBD1 (5 bases). The CDR3 is made up of 14 amino acids. The ends were cut back, 1 base at V and 6 bases at J, with 12 bases in the middle. The germline V gene encodes CDR1 SGHTA and CDR2 FQGNSA. CDR3 sequence (DNA): TGTGCCAGCAGCTTAGATGCGGGGGTAGCTGAAGCTTTCTTT. This codes for CASSLDAGVAEAFF.